These 30 T cell receptor beta chains share one sample of origin, sequenced in a study of CD8 T cells in ankylosing spondylitis. Broader study findings: What appeared characteristic of ankylosing spondylitis blood was a TCR beta motif of eight highly homologous variants.

No antigen has been identified for these receptors. TCRdb used MiXCR to reprocess the 5' RACE reads, holding one entry per CDR3 protein. The sample holds about 130,000 distinct CDR3 sequences, roughly 18% seen once. Sequencing was carried out using blood, either unsorted or a sorted T cell fraction (not recorded which). Source of these receptors: a male donor with ankylosing spondylitis.

J is TRBJ2-7 and V is TRBV5-6, with TRBD2 as a possible D gene (5 bases). The CDR3 is 14 amino acids. Germline V gives CDR1 SGHDT, CDR2 YYEEEE. The V gene lost 3 bases and the J gene lost 3 bases, with 13 bases spanning the gap. The CDR3 sequence is CASSSVTRSYEQYF. DNA of the CDR3: TGTGCCAGCAGCTCTGTTACTAGGAGCTACGAGCAGTACTTC.

The rearrangement uses TRBV4-3 and TRBJ2-3; no firm D call. Germline CDR1 reads LGHNA; CDR2 reads YSLEER. This CDR3 has 15 residues. Trimming took 1 base from V and 1 from J, leaving 9 bases between them. This chain's CDR3 is CASSQVPIGTDTQYF. As DNA, the CDR3 is TGCGCCAGCAGCCAAGTTCCGATAGGCACAGATACGCAGTATTTT.

The chain recombines TRBV7-9 with TRBJ2-1; D remains unclear. The germline V and J ends were trimmed by 5 bases and 8 bases, with 13 bases remaining between them. The germline gives CDR1 SEHNR, CDR2 FQNEAQ (reference sequence). This CDR3 comprises 13 residues. The CDR3 is CASSPEVQYEQFF. The CDR3 bases are TGTGCCAGCAGCCCAGAAGTGCAGTATGAGCAGTTCTTC.

This rearrangement joins TRBV27 to TRBJ2-7; tentatively, D is TRBD1 (6 bases). The germline V gene has CDR1 MNHEY and CDR2 SMNVEV (reference sequence). The ends were cut back, 2 bases at V and 1 base at J, with 12 bases in the middle. CDR3 length: 15 amino acids. The DNA for the CDR3 is TGTGCCAGCAGTTTAGGGGGCGTTTGGTCCTACGAGCAGTACTTC. Amino acid sequence: CASSLGGVWSYEQYF.

This clonotype appeared a few times. The chain recombines TRBV2 with TRBJ1-1; D remains ambiguous. Deletions cut 6 bases from V and 5 bases from J, with 4 bases between. The germline V gene encodes CDR1 SNHLY and CDR2 FYNNEI. The CDR3 has 10 residues. CDR3 sequence reads: CASRGTEAFF. In DNA, the CDR3 is TGTGCCAGCAGGGGGACTGAAGCTTTCTTT.

This clonotype turned up a few times. The chain is built from TRBV9 and TRBJ1-2; the D is unclear. This CDR3 contains 14 residues. Trimming pared 0 bases from V and 4 bases from J, leaving 10 bases between. Germline lookup yields CDR1 SGDLS and CDR2 YYNGEE. The CDR3 spells CASSVASEGYGYTF. The CDR3 nucleotides read TGTGCCAGCAGCGTAGCTTCAGAGGGCTATGGCTACACCTTC.

The chain is built from TRBV7-6 and TRBJ2-2; 8 bases agree with TRBD2. There are 15 residues in the CDR3. Unmatched junction bases numbered 3, after V lost 4 bases and J lost 2 bases. Germline assignment: CDR1 SGHVS and CDR2 FNYEAQ. For the CDR3, the DNA is TGTGCCAGCAGCTCGACTAGCGAAAACACCGGGGAGCTGTTTTTT. Translated: CASSSTSENTGELFF.

The chain employs TRBV10-3 and TRBJ1-6; possibly TRBD1 for D (5 bases). This CDR3 is built from 13 residues. The V end lost 3 bases, the J end lost 13 bases, and 13 bases lay between the germline ends. In germline, CDR1 is ENHRY, CDR2 SYGVKD. The CDR3 nucleotides read TGTGCCATCAGTGATGGGGGTTTGGGCCCCCTCCACTTT. Encoded protein: CAISDGGLGPLHF.

This clonotype was recorded at least ten times. The J gene is TRBJ2-7, the V gene TRBV28, with D maybe TRBD2 (5 bases). The CDR3 is 14 residues long. V lost 4 bases and J 0 bases, leaving 10 bases between the germline ends. Germline loops: CDR1 MDHEN, CDR2 SYDVKM. The CDR3 DNA reads as TGTGCCAGCAGTTACGAGCGGAGCTCCTACGAGCAGTACTTC. It codes for CASSYERSSYEQYF.

Only a few counts were recorded for this clonotype. The chain couples TRBV24-1 to TRBJ2-1; TRBD2 might be the D (6 bases). The CDR3 runs to 11 residues. Trimming pared 7 bases from V and 8 bases from J, leaving 8 bases between. Germline CDR1 is KGHDR and CDR2 is SFDVKD. This CDR3 is CATRLAHEQFF. The CDR3 nucleotides read TGTGCCACCAGGCTAGCGCATGAGCAGTTCTTC.

The chain carries TRBV12-3 or TRBV12-4 and TRBJ2-1; the D gene is possibly TRBD2 (6 bases). The CDR3 is made up of 15 amino acids. V was cut by 4 bases and J by 2 bases, with 12 bases left in between. The CDR3 DNA is TGTGCCAGCAGTTATACGGGAGACCCCTACAATGAGCAGTTCTTC. Protein: CASSYTGDPYNEQFF.

V is TRBV7-9 and J is TRBJ1-5; the match to TRBD1 covers 10 bases. V lost 5 bases to trimming and J lost 4 bases; unmatched junction nucleotides: 8. Germline V gene sequence: CDR1 SEHNR, CDR2 FQNEAQ (reference sequence). The CDR3 spans 16 residues. The CDR3 DNA sequence: TGTGCCAGCAGCCTAGGGGACAGGGGTTTGAATCAGCCCCAGCATTTT. It encodes CASSLGDRGLNQPQHF.

In this sample, this clonotype turned up a few times. This chain connects TRBV12-3 or TRBV12-4 to TRBJ2-7, with D maybe TRBD2 (7 bases). The V end lost 1 base, the J end lost 2 bases, and 21 bases lay between the germline ends. This CDR3 is 18 amino acids long. CDR3 nucleotides: TGTGCCAGCAGTTTAGTGCGGGGGCAAGCGGAAGTGACCTACGAGCAGTACTTC. Translation: CASSLVRGQAEVTYEQYF.

This clonotype was seen a handful of times. The rearrangement joins TRBV7-9 to TRBJ2-1; TRBD2 matches at 7 bases. The length of the CDR3 is 13 residues. Germline CDR1 SEHNR, CDR2 FQNEAQ (reference sequence). V lost 10 bases, J lost 7 bases, and 10 bases stayed unmatched. CDR3 sequence: CAIRPVRENEQFF. The CDR3 coding sequence is TGTGCCATCCGACCTGTGCGGGAGAATGAGCAGTTCTTC. The full variable domain, rest sourced from reference TRBV7-9 and TRBJ2-1, is DTGVSQNPRHKITKRGQNVTFRCDPISEHNRLYWYRQTLGQGPEFLTYFQNEAQLEKSRLLSDRFSAERPKGSFSTLEIQRTEQGDSAMYLCAIRPVRENEQFFGPGTRLTVL.

The rearrangement uses TRBV25-1 and TRBJ1-1; D is ambiguous. The CDR3 length is 11 residues. Looked up from germline, CDR1 is MGHDK and CDR2 is SYGVNS. V gave up 4 bases and J gave up 8 bases, with 8 bases separating them. The CDR3 sequence: CASSVTTEAFF. CDR3 DNA: TGTGCCAGCAGTGTGACAACCGAAGCTTTCTTT. The whole variable domain, remainder taken from reference TRBV25-1 and TRBJ1-1, is EADIYQTPRYLVIGTGKKITLECSQTMGHDKMYWYQQDPGMELHLIHYSYGVNSTEKGDLSSESTVSRIRTEHFPLTLESARPSHTSQYLCASSVTTEAFFGQGTRLTVV.

The chain employs TRBV20-1 and TRBJ2-1; 13 nucleotides align to TRBD2. J gave up 10 bases and V 6 bases, and 15 bases lay outside the gene matches. The CDR3 totals 16 residues. CDR1 DFQATT and CDR2 SNEGSKA come from the germline V gene (reference sequence). The CDR3 DNA reads TGCAGTGCGCGAGACCGACTAGCGGGAGGAATGGAGGAGCAGTTCTTC. Amino acids: CSARDRLAGGMEEQFF.

The rearrangement links TRBV4-1 to TRBJ2-7; D might be TRBD1 or TRBD2, each matching 5 bases. The V end lost 5 bases, the J end lost 5 bases, and 13 bases lay between the germline ends. The CDR3 covers 13 residues. CDR1 is MGHRA and CDR2 is YSYEKL in the germline V gene. The CDR3 reads CASSKTGPHEQYF. The CDR3 DNA sequence: TGCGCCAGCAGCAAAACGGGACCCCACGAGCAGTACTTC.

This chain joins TRBV3-1 and TRBJ2-2, with no clear D. Trimming stripped 6 bases from V and 6 bases from J, with 8 bases between. Germline V gives CDR1 LGHDT, CDR2 YNNKEL (reference sequence). This CDR3 has 12 amino acids. In nucleotides, the CDR3 is TGTGCCAGCAGGCCGTTTGCCGGGGAGCTGTTTTTT. Protein sequence: CASRPFAGELFF.

This clonotype was counted between two and nine times. The rearrangement joins TRBV14 to TRBJ2-5; D gene ambiguous. CDR3 length: 13 amino acids. From germline, CDR1 is SGHDN and CDR2 FVKESK. Trimming took off 5 bases at V and 3 bases at J, with 10 bases between the two ends. CDR3 sequence reads: CASSAPNEETQYF. The DNA for the CDR3 is TGTGCCAGCAGCGCTCCTAATGAAGAGACCCAGTACTTC.

This clonotype was seen more than once but under ten times. The rearrangement uses TRBV6-1 and TRBJ2-1, with D uncertain. The CDR3 spans 13 residues. Germline V lookup: CDR1 MNHNS, CDR2 SASEGT. Between the trimmed V and J ends, which lost 6 bases and 5 bases, there was a span of 11 bases. The CDR3 region is CASSPGGHNEQFF. CDR3 nucleotide sequence: TGTGCCAGCAGCCCCGGTGGGCACAATGAGCAGTTCTTC.

This clonotype was seen repeatedly, ten times or more. The rearrangement links TRBV9 to TRBJ2-1, with 13 positions matching TRBD2. Per the germline V gene, CDR1 is SGDLS and CDR2 is YYNGEE. This CDR3 has 19 residues. J lost 5 bases, V lost 0 bases, and 11 bases had no gene match. This chain's CDR3 is CASSVGGTSGIEVHNEQFF. CDR3 sequence (DNA): TGTGCCAGCAGCGTAGGAGGGACTAGCGGGATAGAAGTCCACAATGAGCAGTTCTTC.

This clonotype was seen a few times. The chain employs TRBV14 and TRBJ1-6, with D perhaps TRBD1 (6 bases). Germline V gene lookup returns CDR1 SGHDN and CDR2 FVKESK. This CDR3 spans 14 amino acids. V was cut by 6 bases and J by 7 bases, with 13 bases left in between. This CDR3 reads CASRLRGLNSPLHF. For the CDR3, the DNA is TGTGCCAGCAGACTAAGGGGGTTGAATTCACCCCTCCACTTT.

This clonotype was observed a few times. The chain couples TRBV5-1 to TRBJ2-3; the D gene is possibly TRBD2 (5 bases). The CDR3 spans 17 residues. CDR1 and CDR2 (germline): SGHRS, YFSETQ. Trimming stripped 4 bases from V and 0 bases from J, with 18 bases between. This chain's CDR3 is CASSGSVRGGSTDTQYF. The CDR3 DNA is TGCGCCAGCAGCGGGAGTGTTCGAGGCGGGAGCACAGATACGCAGTATTTT.

The chain couples TRBV28 to TRBJ2-4; TRBD2 agrees at 10 bases. V dropped 8 bases and J dropped 1; count of bases not matched to a gene: 8. CDR1 and CDR2 from the germline V gene are MDHEN and SYDVKM. This CDR3 comprises 16 residues. The CDR3 DNA reads as TGTGCCAGCGAGACAGTAGCGGGAGGCGCCAAAAACATTCAGTACTTC. Translation: CASETVAGGAKNIQYF.

This rearrangement joins TRBV28 to TRBJ2-1; possible D gene TRBD1, 6 bases. CDR1 and CDR2 from the germline V gene are MDHEN and SYDVKM. The CDR3 consists of 14 residues. V was trimmed by 5 bases and J by 9 bases, leaving 17 bases between them. In DNA, the CDR3 is TGTGCCAGCAGTCCGGGACACTTAGTGGTTGAGCAGTTCTTC. Its protein product is CASSPGHLVVEQFF.

V usage is TRBV4-1 and J usage is TRBJ2-1; D remains ambiguous. The V end lost 5 bases, the J end lost 9 bases, and 14 bases lay between the germline ends. There are 13 residues in the CDR3. The germline gives CDR1 MGHRA, CDR2 YSYEKL. The CDR3 nucleotides are TGCGCCAGCAGCGGGCGCCTCGATGGTGAGCAGTTCTTC. Amino acid sequence: CASSGRLDGEQFF.

The V call is TRBV12-5, the J call TRBJ2-2; D is unclear. This CDR3 is 12 amino acids long. V gave up 0 bases and J gave up 6 bases, with 2 bases separating them. In germline, CDR1 is LGHNT, CDR2 FRNRAP. The CDR3 coding sequence is TGTGCTAGTGGTTTGGTGGCCGGGGAGCTGTTTTTT. Translation gives CASGLVAGELFF.

This clonotype was observed at least ten times. The gene calls are TRBV20-1 and TRBJ1-5; possible D gene TRBD1, 6 bases. Germline V gives CDR1 DFQATT, CDR2 SNEGSKA (reference sequence). V was shortened by 0 bases and J by 4 bases, with 19 bases between the two germline ends. This CDR3 has 17 amino acids. CDR3 in DNA: TGCAGTGCTAGAGATATAAGAGGCCAGGGGTTGAATCAGCCCCAGCATTTT. This translates into CSARDIRGQGLNQPQHF.

The chain carries TRBV2 and TRBJ1-3; possibly TRBD1 for D (5 bases). Germline V lookup: CDR1 SNHLY, CDR2 FYNNEI. This CDR3 comprises 15 residues. The V gene lost 6 bases and the J gene lost 0 bases, with 12 bases spanning the gap. CDR3 in amino acids: CASRGWGDSGNTIYF. In DNA form, the CDR3 reads TGTGCCAGCAGGGGTTGGGGGGACTCTGGAAACACCATATATTTT. The entire variable domain, with the rest obtained from reference TRBV2 and TRBJ1-3, is as follows: EPEVTQTPSHQVTQMGQEVILRCVPISNHLYFYWYRQILGQKVEFLVSFYNNEISEKSEIFDDQFSVERPDGSNFTLKIRSTKLEDSAMYFCASRGWGDSGNTIYFGEGSWLTVV.

Ten or more counts support this clonotype. The rearrangement links TRBV7-9 to TRBJ1-3; D not resolved. In germline, CDR1 is SEHNR, CDR2 FQNEAQ (reference sequence). The CDR3 totals 12 residues. Trimming removed 2 bases from V and 4 bases from J, with 3 bases in between. CDR3 DNA sequence: TGTGCCAGCAGCTTATTGGGAAACACCATATATTTT. Translating it yields CASSLLGNTIYF.